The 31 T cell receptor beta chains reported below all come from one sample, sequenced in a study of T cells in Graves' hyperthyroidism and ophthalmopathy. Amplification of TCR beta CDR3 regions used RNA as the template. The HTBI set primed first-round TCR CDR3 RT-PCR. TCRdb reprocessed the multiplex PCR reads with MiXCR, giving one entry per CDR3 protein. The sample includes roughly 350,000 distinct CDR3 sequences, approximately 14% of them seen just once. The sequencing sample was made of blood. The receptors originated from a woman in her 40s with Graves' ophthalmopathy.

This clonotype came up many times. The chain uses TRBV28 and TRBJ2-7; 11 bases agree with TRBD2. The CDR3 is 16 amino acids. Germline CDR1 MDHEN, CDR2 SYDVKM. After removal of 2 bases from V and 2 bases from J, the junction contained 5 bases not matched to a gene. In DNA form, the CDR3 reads TGTGCCAGCAGTTTACGCGCTAGCGGGAGGCCCTACGAGCAGTACTTC. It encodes CASSLRASGRPYEQYF.

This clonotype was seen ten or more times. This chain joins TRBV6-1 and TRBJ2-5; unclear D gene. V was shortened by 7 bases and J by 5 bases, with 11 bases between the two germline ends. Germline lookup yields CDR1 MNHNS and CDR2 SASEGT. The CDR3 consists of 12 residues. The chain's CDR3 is CASKGTGETQYF. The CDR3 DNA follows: TGTGCCAGCAAGGGCACTGGGGAGACCCAGTACTTC.

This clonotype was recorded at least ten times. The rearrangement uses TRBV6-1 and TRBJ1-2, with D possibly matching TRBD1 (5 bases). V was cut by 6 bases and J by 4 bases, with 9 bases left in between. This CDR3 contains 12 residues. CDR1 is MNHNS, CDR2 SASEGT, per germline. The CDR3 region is CASSYGGYGYTF. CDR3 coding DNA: TGTGCCAGCAGCTACGGGGGCTATGGCTACACCTTC.

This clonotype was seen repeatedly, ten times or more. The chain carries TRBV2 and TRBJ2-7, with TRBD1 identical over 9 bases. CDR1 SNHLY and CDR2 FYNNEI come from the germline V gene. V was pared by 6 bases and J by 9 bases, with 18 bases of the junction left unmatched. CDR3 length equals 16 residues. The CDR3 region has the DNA TGTGCCAGCAGGGGGTTCGGGACAGGGCCCCTACGAGGGCAGTACTTC. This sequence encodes CASRGFGTGPLRGQYF.

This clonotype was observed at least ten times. CDR3: CASSLVGLHTDTQYF. In nucleotides, the CDR3 is TGCGCCAGCAGCTTGGTGGGACTACACACAGATACGCAGTATTTT. The chain has TRBV5-1 and TRBJ2-3; 7 bases align to TRBD2. CDR3 length equals 15 residues. The V and J ends lost 0 bases and 2 bases, in that order; junction bases with no gene match: 3. Per the germline V gene, CDR1 is SGHRS and CDR2 is YFSETQ.

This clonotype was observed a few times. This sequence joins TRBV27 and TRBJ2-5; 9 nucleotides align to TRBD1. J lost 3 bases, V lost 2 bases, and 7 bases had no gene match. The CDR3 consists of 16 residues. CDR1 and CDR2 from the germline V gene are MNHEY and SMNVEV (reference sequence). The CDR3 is CASSLRGGQGKETQYF. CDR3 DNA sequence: TGTGCCAGCAGTTTACGTGGTGGACAGGGGAAAGAGACCCAGTACTTC.

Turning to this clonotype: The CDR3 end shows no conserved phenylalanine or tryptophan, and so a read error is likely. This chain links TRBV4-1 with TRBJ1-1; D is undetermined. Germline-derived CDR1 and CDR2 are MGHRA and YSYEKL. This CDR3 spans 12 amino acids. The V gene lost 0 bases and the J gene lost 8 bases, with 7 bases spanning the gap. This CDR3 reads CASSQDREEAFS. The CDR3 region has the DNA TGCGCCAGCAGCCAAGACCGGGAGGAAGCTTTCTCT.

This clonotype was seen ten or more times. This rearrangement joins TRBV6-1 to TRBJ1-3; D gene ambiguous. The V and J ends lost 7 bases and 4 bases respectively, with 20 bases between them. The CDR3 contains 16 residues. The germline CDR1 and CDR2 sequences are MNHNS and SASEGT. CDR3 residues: CASTRSPQAAGNTIYF. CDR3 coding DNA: TGTGCCAGCACCAGATCCCCGCAGGCGGCCGGAAACACCATATATTTT.

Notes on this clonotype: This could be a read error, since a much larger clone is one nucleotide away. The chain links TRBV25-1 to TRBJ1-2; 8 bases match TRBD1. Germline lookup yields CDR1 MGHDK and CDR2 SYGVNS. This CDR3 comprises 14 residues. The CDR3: CASSDPGGAGGHTF. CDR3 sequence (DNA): TGTGCCAGCAGTGACCCAGGGGGCGCAGGTGGCCACACCTTC.

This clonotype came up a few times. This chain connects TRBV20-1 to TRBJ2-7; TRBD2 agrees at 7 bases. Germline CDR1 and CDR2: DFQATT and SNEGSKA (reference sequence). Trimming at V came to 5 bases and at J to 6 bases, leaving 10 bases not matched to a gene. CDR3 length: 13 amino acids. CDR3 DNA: TGCAGTGCTCCCCCGGGAGGCTCGGTCGAGCAGTACTTC. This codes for CSAPPGGSVEQYF.

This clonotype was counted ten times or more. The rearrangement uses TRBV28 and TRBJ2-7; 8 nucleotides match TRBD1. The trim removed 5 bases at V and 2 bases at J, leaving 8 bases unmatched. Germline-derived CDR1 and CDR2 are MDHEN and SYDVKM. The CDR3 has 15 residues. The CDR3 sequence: CASSPLDRVTYEQYF. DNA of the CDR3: TGTGCCAGCAGTCCACTGGACAGGGTAACCTACGAGCAGTACTTC.

The CDR3 loop reads CASSLRWGSPLHF. In DNA form, the CDR3 reads TGTGCCAGCAGTTTAAGGTGGGGGTCACCCCTCCACTTT. The V call is TRBV27, the J call TRBJ1-6; D possibly corresponds to TRBD1 (5 bases). V gave up 2 bases and J gave up 10 bases, with 9 bases separating them. Per the germline V gene, CDR1 is MNHEY and CDR2 is SMNVEV (reference sequence). The length of the CDR3 is 13 residues.

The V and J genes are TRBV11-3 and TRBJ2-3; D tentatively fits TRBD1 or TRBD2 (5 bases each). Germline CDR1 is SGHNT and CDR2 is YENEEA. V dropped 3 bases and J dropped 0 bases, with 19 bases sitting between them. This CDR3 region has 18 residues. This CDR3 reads CASSLEPGRVFSTDTQYF. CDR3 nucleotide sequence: TGTGCCAGCAGCTTGGAGCCAGGGCGGGTCTTTAGCACAGATACGCAGTATTTT.

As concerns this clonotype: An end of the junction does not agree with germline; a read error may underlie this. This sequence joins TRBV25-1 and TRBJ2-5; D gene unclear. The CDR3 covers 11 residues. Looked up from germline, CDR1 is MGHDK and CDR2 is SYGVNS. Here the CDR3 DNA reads TGTGCCAGCAGTGTCGGTGAGACCCACTACTTC. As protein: CASSVGETHYF. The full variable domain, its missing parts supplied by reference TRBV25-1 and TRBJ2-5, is EADIYQTPRYLVIGTGKKITLECSQTMGHDKMYWYQQDPGMELHLIHYSYGVNSTEKGDLSSESTVSRIRTEHFPLTLESARPSHTSQYLCASSVGETHYFGPGTRLLVL.

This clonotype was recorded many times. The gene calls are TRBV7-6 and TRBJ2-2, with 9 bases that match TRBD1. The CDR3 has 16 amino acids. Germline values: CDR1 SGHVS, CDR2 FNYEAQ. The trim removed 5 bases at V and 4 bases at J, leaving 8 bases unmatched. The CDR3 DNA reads TGTGCCAGCAGCCTCCGGGACAGGGCGCTCACCGGGGAGCTGTTTTTT. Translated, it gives CASSLRDRALTGELFF.

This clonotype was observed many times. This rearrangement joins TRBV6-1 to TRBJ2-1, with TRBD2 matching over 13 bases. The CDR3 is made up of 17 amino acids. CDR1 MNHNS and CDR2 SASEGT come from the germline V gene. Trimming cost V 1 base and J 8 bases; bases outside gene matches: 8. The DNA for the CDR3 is TGTGCCAGCAGTGAAGGGGGACTAGCGGGACTGGGGGATGAGCAGTTCTTC. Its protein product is CASSEGGLAGLGDEQFF.

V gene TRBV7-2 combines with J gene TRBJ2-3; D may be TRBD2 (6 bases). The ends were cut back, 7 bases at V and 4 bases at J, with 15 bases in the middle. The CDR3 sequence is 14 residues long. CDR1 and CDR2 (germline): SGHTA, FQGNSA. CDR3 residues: CASTPGSGADTQYF. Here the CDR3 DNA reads TGTGCCAGCACCCCGGGTAGCGGAGCAGATACGCAGTATTTT.

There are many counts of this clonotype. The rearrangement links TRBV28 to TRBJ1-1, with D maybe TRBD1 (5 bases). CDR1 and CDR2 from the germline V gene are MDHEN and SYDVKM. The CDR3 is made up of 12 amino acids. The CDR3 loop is CASIRGTFEAFF. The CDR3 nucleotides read TGTGCGTCCATTCGGGGGACTTTTGAAGCTTTCTTT.

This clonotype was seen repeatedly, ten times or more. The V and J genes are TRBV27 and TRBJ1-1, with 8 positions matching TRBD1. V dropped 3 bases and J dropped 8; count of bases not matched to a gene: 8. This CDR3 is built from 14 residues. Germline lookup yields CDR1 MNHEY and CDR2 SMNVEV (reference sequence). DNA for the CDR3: TGTGCCAGCAGTTTGTTTGGCGGACAGGGCGAAGCTTTCTTT. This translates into CASSLFGGQGEAFF.

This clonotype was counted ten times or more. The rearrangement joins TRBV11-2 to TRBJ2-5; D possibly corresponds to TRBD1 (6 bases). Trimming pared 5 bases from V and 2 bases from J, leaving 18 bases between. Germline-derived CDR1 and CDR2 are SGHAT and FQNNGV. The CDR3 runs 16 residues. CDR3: CASSRQPRGGQETQYF. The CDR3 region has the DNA TGTGCCAGCAGCCGACAACCACGAGGGGGACAAGAGACCCAGTACTTC.

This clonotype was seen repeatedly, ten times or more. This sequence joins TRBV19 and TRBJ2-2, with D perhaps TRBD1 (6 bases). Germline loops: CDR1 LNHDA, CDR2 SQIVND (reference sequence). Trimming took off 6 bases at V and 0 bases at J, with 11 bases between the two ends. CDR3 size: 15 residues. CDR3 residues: CASRPTGTNTGELFF. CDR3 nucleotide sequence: TGTGCCAGTAGGCCGACAGGAACGAACACCGGGGAGCTGTTTTTT.

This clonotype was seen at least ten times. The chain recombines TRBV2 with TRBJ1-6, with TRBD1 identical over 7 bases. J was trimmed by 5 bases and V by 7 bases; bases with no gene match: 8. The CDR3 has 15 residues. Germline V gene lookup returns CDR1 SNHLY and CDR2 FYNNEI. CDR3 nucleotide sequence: TGTGCCAGCAAGACTAGGGACAGTAATAATTCACCCCTCCACTTT. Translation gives CASKTRDSNNSPLHF.

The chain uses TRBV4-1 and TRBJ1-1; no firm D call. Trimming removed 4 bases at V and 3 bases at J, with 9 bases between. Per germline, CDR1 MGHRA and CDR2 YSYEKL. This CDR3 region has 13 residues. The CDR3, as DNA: TGCGCCAGCAGCCCCAACCGAGACACTGAAGCTTTCTTT. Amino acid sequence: CASSPNRDTEAFF.

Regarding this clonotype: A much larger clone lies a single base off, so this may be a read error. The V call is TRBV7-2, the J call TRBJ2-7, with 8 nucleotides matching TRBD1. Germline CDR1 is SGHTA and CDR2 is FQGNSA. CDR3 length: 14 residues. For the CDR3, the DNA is TGTGCCAGCAGGTTAGAACAGGGGGGTTACGAGCAGTACTTC. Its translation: CASRLEQGGYEQYF.

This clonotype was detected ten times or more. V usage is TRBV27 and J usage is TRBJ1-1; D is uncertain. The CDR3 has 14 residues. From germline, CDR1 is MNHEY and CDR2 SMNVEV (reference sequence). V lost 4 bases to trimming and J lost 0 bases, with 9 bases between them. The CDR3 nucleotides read TGTGCCAGCAGTTACGGGGTCCTGAACACTGAAGCTTTCTTT. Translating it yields CASSYGVLNTEAFF.

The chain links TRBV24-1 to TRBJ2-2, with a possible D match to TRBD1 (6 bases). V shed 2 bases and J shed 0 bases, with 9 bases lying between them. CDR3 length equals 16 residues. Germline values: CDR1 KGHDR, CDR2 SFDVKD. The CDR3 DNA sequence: TGTGCCACCAGTGATTCGACAGGTACGAACACCGGGGAGCTGTTTTTT. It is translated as CATSDSTGTNTGELFF.

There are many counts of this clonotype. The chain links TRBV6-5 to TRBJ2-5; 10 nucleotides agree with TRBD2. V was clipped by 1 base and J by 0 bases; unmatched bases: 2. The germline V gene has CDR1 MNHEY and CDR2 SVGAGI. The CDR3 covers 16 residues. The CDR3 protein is CASSYWGLANQETQYF. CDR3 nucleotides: TGTGCCAGCAGTTACTGGGGACTAGCGAACCAAGAGACCCAGTACTTC.

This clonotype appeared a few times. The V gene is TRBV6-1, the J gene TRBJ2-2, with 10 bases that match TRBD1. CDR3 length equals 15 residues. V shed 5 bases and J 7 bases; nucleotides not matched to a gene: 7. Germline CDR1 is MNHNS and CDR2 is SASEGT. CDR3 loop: CASSPGQGIGGELFF. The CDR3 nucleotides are TGTGCCAGCAGTCCGGGACAGGGGATTGGCGGGGAGCTGTTTTTT.

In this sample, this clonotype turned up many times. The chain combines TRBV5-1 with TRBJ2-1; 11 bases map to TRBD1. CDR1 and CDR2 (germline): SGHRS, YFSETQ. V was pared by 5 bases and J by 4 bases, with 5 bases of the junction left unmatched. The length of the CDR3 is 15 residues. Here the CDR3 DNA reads TGCGCCAGCAGGTCGGGACAGGGGGGTTACAATGAGCAGTTCTTC. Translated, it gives CASRSGQGGYNEQFF.

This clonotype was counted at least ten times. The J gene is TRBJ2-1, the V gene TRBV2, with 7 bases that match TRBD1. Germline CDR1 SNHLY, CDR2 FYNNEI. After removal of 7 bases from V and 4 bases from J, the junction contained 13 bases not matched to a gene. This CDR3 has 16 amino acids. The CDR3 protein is CASNGRTGAVYNEQFF. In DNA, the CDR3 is TGTGCCAGCAATGGTCGGACAGGCGCGGTATACAATGAGCAGTTCTTC.

The CDR3 here is CASSPGLSETQYF. The CDR3 DNA is TGTGCCAGCTCACCGGGTCTTTCAGAGACCCAGTACTTC. The chain has TRBV18 and TRBJ2-5; D is undetermined. Germline CDR1 KGHSH, CDR2 LQKENI. V was cut by 3 bases and J by 4 bases, with 9 bases left in between. The CDR3 extends over 13 amino acids.